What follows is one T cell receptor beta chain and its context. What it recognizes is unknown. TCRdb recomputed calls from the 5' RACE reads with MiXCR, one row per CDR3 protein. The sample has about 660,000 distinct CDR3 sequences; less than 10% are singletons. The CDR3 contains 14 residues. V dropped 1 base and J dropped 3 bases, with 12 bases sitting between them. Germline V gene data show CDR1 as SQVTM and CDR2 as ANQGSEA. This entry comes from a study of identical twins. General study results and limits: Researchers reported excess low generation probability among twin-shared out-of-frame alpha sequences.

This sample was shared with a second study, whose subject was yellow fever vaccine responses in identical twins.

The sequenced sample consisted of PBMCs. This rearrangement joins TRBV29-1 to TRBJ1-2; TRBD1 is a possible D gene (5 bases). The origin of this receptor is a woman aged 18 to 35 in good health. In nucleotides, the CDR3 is TGCAGCGTTGAAGGACAGAGGTATGACTATGGCTACACCTTC. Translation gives CSVEGQRYDYGYTF.